The rows below give T cell receptor beta chains drawn from one sample of a study of post-analysis software for immune sequencing data. TCRdb ran MiXCR on the PCR reads and lists one entry per CDR3 protein. The sample yields around 770,000 distinct CDR3 sequences, approximately 44% seen once. The specimen sequenced was blood. These receptors all come from a girl between 5 and 17 years old with multiple sclerosis. CDR3s include the opening cysteine and the closing phenylalanine or tryptophan. D genes are given only for firm matches. Clone size, where shown, is once, few, many, or a class for clones that have expanded.

len	abundance	j_gene	d_gene	v_gene	CDR3nt	CDR3aa
14	few	TRBJ1-1	NA	TRBV6-5	TGTGCCAGCAGTTACGGCCGACAGAGCACTGAAGCTTTCTTT	CASSYGRQSTEAFF
15	NA	TRBJ1-2	TRBD1	TRBV5-4	TGTGCCAGCAGCTTGACGACAGGGAAGAACTATGGCTACACCTTC	CASSLTTGKNYGYTF
14	NA	TRBJ2-1	TRBD1	TRBV2	TGTGCCAGCCAGGGACAGGGGGCGGGCAATGAGCAGTTCTTC	CASQGQGAGNEQFF
13	NA	TRBJ1-1	TRBD1	TRBV6-6	TGTGCCAGCAGTTATCCAGGGGGCACTGAAGCTTTCTTT	CASSYPGGTEAFF
17	NA	TRBJ2-1	TRBD1	TRBV18	TGTGCCAGCTCACCCCCCAACCGGGACAGGGCGTACAATGAGCAGTTCTTC	CASSPPNRDRAYNEQFF
15	once	TRBJ1-5	NA	TRBV6-6	TGTGCCAGCAGTTACGGGGTCTGGAGCAATCAGCCCCAGCATTTC	CASSYGVWSNQPQHF
15	NA	TRBJ2-7	TRBD2	TRBV28	TGTGCCAGCGGGGGACTAGCGGGAGGCCCCTACGAGCAGTACTTC	CASGGLAGGPYEQYF
15	NA	TRBJ2-5	NA	TRBV7-9	TGTGCCAGCAGCCCCCGCGGAGCGAATCAAGAGGCCCAGTACTTC	CASSPRGANQEAQYF
15	NA	TRBJ2-7	NA	TRBV6-5	TGTGCCAGCAGTTACTCGGGGGTGGGGGCCTACGAGCAGTACTTC	CASSYSGVGAYEQYF
15	NA	TRBJ2-7	TRBD2	TRBV25-1	TGTGCCAGCAGTGCCGTAGCGGGAGCCATTCACGAGCAGTACTTC	CASSAVAGAIHEQYF
18	NA	TRBJ2-7	NA	TRBV7-7	TGTGCTAGCAGCTTTACCCTCCCACGCGCCGGGCCTTCCTACGAGCAGTACTTC	CASSFTLPRAGPSYEQYF
16	NA	TRBJ2-1	TRBD2	TRBV7-2	TGTGCCAGCAGCTTAGGGGGAGCGGGAGGCCGAAATGAGCAGTTCTTC	CASSLGGAGGRNEQFF
17	NA	TRBJ2-5	NA	TRBV12-5	TGTGCTAGTGGTGGGGTCCCAGCCGACGGAGGGCAAGAGACCCAGTACTTC	CASGGVPADGGQETQYF
13	NA	TRBJ2-7	NA	TRBV12-3/TRBV12-4	TGTGCCAGCAGGCGCGGAGCCACCCTCGAGCAGTACTTC	CASRRGATLEQYF
12	NA	TRBJ2-5	NA	TRBV12-3/TRBV12-4	TGTGCCAGCTTGGCGACTCCGGAGACCCAGTACTTC	CASLATPETQYF
14	once	TRBJ2-5	NA	TRBV7-9	TGTGCCAGCACCACCCTGGCAGGGGCTGGGGAGCAGTACTTC	CASTTLAGAGEQYF
15	once	TRBJ2-7	TRBD2	TRBV12-3/TRBV12-4	TGTGCCAGCAGCCATGGGACTAGCGTATCCTACGAGCAGTACTTC	CASSHGTSVSYEQYF
17	few	TRBJ1-5	TRBD1	TRBV6-2/TRBV6-3	TGTGCCAGCAGTTACGTCGACAGGGCTCGGAGCAATCAGCCCCAGCATTTT	CASSYVDRARSNQPQHF
16	NA	TRBJ2-1	NA	TRBV6-1	TGTGCCAGCAGTGAACTTTTACTAAGCTCCTACAATGAGCAGTTCTTC	CASSELLLSSYNEQFF
14	NA	TRBJ1-5	NA	TRBV6-1	TGTGCCAGCAGCCTTGGAGGATTCAATCAGCCCCAGCATTTT	CASSLGGFNQPQHF
16	NA	TRBJ2-1	TRBD2	TRBV25-1	TGTGCCAGCAGTGATGGGACTAGCGGGATCCGTGATGAGCAGTGCTTC	CASSDGTSGIRDEQCF
14	NA	TRBJ2-7	NA	TRBV12-3/TRBV12-4	TGTGCCAGCAGTAACGAGGTCAGGGGATACGAGCAGTACTTC	CASSNEVRGYEQYF
14	NA	TRBJ2-1	NA	TRBV12-3/TRBV12-4	TGTGCCAGCACACTGGGGACCTCCTACAATGAGCAGTTCTTC	CASTLGTSYNEQFF
14	NA	TRBJ1-2	TRBD1	TRBV12-3/TRBV12-4	TGTGCCAGCAGTTTATCGGACAGGGCCTATGGCTACACCTTC	CASSLSDRAYGYTF
19	NA	TRBJ2-5	TRBD2	TRBV7-8	TGTGCCAGCAGCCCAAATCCCCGCTTACTAGCGGGAGGTCGGGAGACCCAGTACTTC	CASSPNPRLLAGGRETQYF
11	NA	TRBJ2-1	NA	TRBV10-3	TGTGCCATCAGTGATTTGGATGAGCAGTTCTTC	CAISDLDEQFF
14	few	TRBJ2-7	NA	TRBV15	TGTGCCACCAGCAGAGATATCCTCGGCTACGAGCAGTACTTC	CATSRDILGYEQYF
13	NA	TRBJ2-7	TRBD2	TRBV27	TGTGCCAGCGCACTAGCGGGAGCTTACGAGCAGTACTTC	CASALAGAYEQYF